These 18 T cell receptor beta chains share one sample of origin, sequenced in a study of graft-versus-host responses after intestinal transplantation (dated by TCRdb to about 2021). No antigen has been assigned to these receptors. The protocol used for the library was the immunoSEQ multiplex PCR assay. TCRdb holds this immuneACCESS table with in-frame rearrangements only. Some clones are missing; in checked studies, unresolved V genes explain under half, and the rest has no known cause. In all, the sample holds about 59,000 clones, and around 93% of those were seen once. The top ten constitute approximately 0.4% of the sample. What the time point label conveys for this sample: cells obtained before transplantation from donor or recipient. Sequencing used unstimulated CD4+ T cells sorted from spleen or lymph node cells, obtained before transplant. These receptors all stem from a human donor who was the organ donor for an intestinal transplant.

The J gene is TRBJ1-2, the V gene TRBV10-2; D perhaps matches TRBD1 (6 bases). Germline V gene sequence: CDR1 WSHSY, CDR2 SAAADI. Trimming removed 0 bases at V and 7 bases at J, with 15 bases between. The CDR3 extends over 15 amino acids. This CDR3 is CASSESRDRGTGYTF. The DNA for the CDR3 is TGCGCCAGCAGTGAGTCAAGGGATAGGGGGACTGGCTACACCTTC.

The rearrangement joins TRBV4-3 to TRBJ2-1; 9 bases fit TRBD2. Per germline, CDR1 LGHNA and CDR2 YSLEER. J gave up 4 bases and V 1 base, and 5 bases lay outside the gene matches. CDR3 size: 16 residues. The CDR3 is CASSQVGRGGYNEQFF. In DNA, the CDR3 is TGCGCCAGCAGCCAAGTGGGGCGGGGGGGATACAATGAGCAGTTCTTC.

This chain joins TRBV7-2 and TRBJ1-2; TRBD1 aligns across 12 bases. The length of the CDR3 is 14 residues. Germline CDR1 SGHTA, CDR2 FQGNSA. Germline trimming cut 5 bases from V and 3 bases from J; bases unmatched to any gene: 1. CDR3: CASSRDRGHYGYTF. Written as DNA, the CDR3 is TGTGCCAGCAGCCGGGACAGGGGGCACTATGGCTACACCTTC.

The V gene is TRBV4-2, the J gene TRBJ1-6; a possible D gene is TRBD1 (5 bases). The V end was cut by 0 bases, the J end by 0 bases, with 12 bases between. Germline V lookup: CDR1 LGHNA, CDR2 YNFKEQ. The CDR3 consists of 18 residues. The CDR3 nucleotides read TGTGCCAGCAGCCAAGATCAGCGGGGGAGCTCCTATAATTCACCCCTCCACTTT. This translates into CASSQDQRGSSYNSPLHF.

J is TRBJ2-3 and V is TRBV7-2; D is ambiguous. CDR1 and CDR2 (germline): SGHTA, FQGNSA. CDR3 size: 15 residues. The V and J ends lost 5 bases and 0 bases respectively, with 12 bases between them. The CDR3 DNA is TGTGCCAGCAGCAGCTTTTCAACTAGCACAGATACGCAGTATTTT. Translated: CASSSFSTSTDTQYF.

Here the CDR3 reads CASSQGQGKANYGYTF. In DNA, the CDR3 is TGTGCCAGCAGTCAGGGACAGGGAAAGGCTAACTATGGCTACACCTTC. The chain links TRBV7-9 to TRBJ1-2; the match to TRBD1 covers 9 bases. V was pared by 6 bases and J by 0 bases, with 8 bases of the junction left unmatched. CDR1 and CDR2 (germline): SEHNR, FQNEAQ (reference sequence). The CDR3 is 16 residues long. The entire variable domain, with the rest obtained from reference TRBV7-9 and TRBJ1-2, is as follows: DTGVSQNPRHKITKRGQNVTFRCDPISEHNRLYWYRQTLGQGPEFLTYFQNEAQLEKSRLLSDRFSAERPKGSFSTLEIQRTEQGDSAMYLCASSQGQGKANYGYTFGSGTRLTVV.

In nucleotides, the CDR3 is TGTGCCAGCAGTGAATGGCTTTTCTTCGAGGGAACAAACACTGAAGCTTTCTTT. Residues: CASSEWLFFEGTNTEAFF. The chain has TRBV6-1 and TRBJ1-1, with no clear D. This CDR3 spans 18 amino acids. Trimming took off 2 bases at V and 2 bases at J, with 21 bases between the two ends. CDR1 and CDR2 (germline): MNHNS, SASEGT.

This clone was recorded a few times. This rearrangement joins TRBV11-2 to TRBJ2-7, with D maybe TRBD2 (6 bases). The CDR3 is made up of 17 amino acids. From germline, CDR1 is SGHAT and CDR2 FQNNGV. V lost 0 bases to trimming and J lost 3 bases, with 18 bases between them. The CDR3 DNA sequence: TGTGCCAGCAGCTTAGATTACGGGGGTCCTCAGGACTACGAGCAGTACTTC. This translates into CASSLDYGGPQDYEQYF.

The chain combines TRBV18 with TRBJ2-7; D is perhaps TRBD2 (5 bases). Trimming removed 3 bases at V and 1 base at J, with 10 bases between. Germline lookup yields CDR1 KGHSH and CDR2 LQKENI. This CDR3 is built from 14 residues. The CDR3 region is CASSPRTDSYEQYF. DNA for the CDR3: TGTGCCAGCTCACCTCGGACTGATTCCTACGAGCAGTACTTC.

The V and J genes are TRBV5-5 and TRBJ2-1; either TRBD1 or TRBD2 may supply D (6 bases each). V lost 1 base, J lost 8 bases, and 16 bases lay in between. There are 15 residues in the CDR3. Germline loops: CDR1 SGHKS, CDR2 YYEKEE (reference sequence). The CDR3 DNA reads TGTGCCAGCAGCTTGACCGGGGGCGGACGTTATGAGCAGTTCTTC. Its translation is CASSLTGGGRYEQFF.

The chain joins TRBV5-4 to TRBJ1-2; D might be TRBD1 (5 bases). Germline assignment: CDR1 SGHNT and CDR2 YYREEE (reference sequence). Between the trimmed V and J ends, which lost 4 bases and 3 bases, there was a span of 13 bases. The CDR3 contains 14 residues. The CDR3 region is CASSTPTGDYGYTF. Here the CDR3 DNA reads TGTGCCAGCAGCACCCCCACAGGCGACTATGGCTACACCTTC.

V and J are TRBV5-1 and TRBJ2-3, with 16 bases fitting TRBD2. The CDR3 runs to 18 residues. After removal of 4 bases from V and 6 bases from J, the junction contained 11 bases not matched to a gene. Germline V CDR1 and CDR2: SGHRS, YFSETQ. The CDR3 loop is CASSLPGTSGGAVDTQYF. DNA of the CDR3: TGCGCCAGCAGCCTTCCCGGGACTAGCGGGGGGGCCGTGGATACGCAGTATTTT.

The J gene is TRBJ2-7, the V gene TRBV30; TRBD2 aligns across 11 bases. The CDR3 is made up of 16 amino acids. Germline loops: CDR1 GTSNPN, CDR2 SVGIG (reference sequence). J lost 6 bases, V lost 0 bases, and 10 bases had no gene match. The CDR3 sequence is CAWSVVLAGGLGEQYF. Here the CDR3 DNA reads TGTGCCTGGAGTGTCGTCCTAGCGGGGGGCTTGGGCGAGCAGTACTTC.

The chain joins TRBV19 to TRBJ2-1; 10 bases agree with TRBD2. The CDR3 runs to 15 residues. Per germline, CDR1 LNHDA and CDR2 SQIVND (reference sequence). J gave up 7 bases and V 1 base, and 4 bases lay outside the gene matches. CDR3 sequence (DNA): TGTGCCAGTAGTATAGTTAATAGCGGGGGGAATGAGCAGTTCTTC. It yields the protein CASSIVNSGGNEQFF.

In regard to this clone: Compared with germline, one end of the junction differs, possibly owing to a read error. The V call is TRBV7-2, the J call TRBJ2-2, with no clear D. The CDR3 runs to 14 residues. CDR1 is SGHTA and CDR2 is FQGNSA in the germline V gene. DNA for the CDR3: TGTGCCAGCAGCTCAGTTAGGAACGCCGGGGAGCTGTTTTTT. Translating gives CASSSVRNAGELFF. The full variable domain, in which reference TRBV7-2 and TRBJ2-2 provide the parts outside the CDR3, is GAGVSQSPSNKVTEKGKDVELRCDPISGHTALYWYRQSLGQGLEFLIYFQGNSAPDKSGLPSDRFSAERTGGSVSTLTIQRTQQEDSAVYLCASSSVRNAGELFFGEGSRLTVL.

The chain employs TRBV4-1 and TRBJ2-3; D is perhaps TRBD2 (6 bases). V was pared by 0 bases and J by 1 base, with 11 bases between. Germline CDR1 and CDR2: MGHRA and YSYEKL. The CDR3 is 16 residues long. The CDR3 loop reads CASSQDLSGGTDTQYF. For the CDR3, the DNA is TGCGCCAGCAGCCAAGATCTATCGGGGGGCACAGATACGCAGTATTTT.

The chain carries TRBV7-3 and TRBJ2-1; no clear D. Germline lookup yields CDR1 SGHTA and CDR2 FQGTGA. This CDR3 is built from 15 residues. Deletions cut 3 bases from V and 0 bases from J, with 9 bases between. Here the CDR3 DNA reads TGTGCCAGCAGCTTCGGCCCAAGCTCCTACAATGAGCAGTTCTTC. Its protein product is CASSFGPSSYNEQFF.

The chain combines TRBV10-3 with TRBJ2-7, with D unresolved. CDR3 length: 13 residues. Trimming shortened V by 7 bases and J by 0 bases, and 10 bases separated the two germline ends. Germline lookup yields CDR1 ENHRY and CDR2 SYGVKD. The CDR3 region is CAITPASSYEQYF. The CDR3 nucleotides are TGTGCCATCACTCCGGCCAGCTCCTACGAGCAGTACTTC.